The 27 T cell receptor beta chains presented below share a single source sample, sequenced in a study of cytomegalovirus exposure and HLA in healthy donors. The PCR employed 60 Vbeta primers together with 13 Jbeta primers. Using immunoSEQ multiplex PCR, the repertoire was profiled, and TCRdb retains in-frame clones only, with some absent. The table has tens of thousands of clones, around 10% seen once; the top ten hold approximately 25%. Specimen: PBMCs. All receptors derive from a man aged 55 to 69 in good health and CMV-seropositive.

V and J are TRBV6-6 and TRBJ2-3, with 14 bases that match TRBD2. This CDR3 spans 16 amino acids. J was trimmed by 7 bases and V by 6 bases; bases with no gene match: 9. Per germline, CDR1 MNHNY and CDR2 SVGAGI (reference sequence). Here the CDR3 reads CASRGGTSGRGNTQYF. Here the CDR3 DNA reads TGTGCCAGCAGGGGAGGGACTAGCGGGAGAGGGAATACGCAGTATTTT.

This clone was detected a few times. The rearrangement links TRBV21-1 to TRBJ2-1; the table's D gene call, TRBD1, was not cross checked with the DNA. TRBV21-1 is designated a pseudogene. The CDR3 has 15 amino acids. The CDR3 nucleotides read TGTGCCGGGTTTGGGTCGGGACAGGGATGCAATGAGCAGTTCTTC. It specifies CAGFGSGQGCNEQFF.

The rearrangement uses TRBV19 and TRBJ2-3, with D possibly being TRBD2 (5 bases). Deletions cut 5 bases from V and 2 bases from J, with 14 bases between. This CDR3 region has 15 residues. Germline V lookup: CDR1 LNHDA, CDR2 SQIVND (reference sequence). CDR3 nucleotide sequence: TGTGCCAGTAGTTCTTTTACGGGAAACACAGATACGCAGTATTTT. It translates to CASSSFTGNTDTQYF.

The chain carries TRBV6-6 and TRBJ1-4, with D hard to call. CDR3 length equals 15 residues. CDR1 is MNHNY and CDR2 is SVGAGI in the germline V gene (reference sequence). V was trimmed by 6 bases and J by 8 bases, leaving 19 bases between them. CDR3 loop: CASSYAGDQGEKLFF. The CDR3 coding sequence is TGTGCCAGCAGCTACGCCGGGGATCAAGGGGAAAAACTGTTTTTT.

The V and J genes are TRBV28 and TRBJ2-2, with 9 positions matching TRBD2. The V segment lost 8 bases and the J segment 6 bases; nucleotides outside the gene matches: 7. Germline V gene data show CDR1 as MDHEN and CDR2 as SYDVKM. The CDR3 spans 14 residues. The CDR3 is CASASGDLPGELFF. CDR3 nucleotides: TGTGCCAGCGCTAGCGGGGATTTACCCGGGGAGCTGTTTTTT. The entire variable domain, with the rest obtained from reference TRBV28 and TRBJ2-2, is as follows: DVKVTQSSRYLVKRTGEKVFLECVQDMDHENMFWYRQDPGLGLRLIYFSYDVKMKEKGDIPEGYSVSREKKERFSLILESASTNQTSMYLCASASGDLPGELFFGEGSRLTVL.

This clone has just a few counts. The chain carries TRBV4-1 and TRBJ2-3; TRBD2 aligns across 9 bases. The CDR3 extends over 16 amino acids. Per the germline V gene, CDR1 is MGHRA and CDR2 is YSYEKL. V trimming: 0 bases; J trimming: 3 bases; junction bases outside the gene matches: 4. The CDR3 loop reads CASSQDSSGGTDTQYF. CDR3 in DNA: TGCGCCAGCAGCCAAGATTCCAGCGGGGGGACAGATACGCAGTATTTT.

This clone was counted only a few times. CDR3 sequence: CASSRSAGGVDGELFF. The CDR3 DNA follows: TGTGCCAGCAGCCGGTCGGCGGGAGGGGTGGACGGGGAGCTGTTTTTT. This chain connects TRBV6-6 to TRBJ2-2; 9 bases fit TRBD2. V shed 6 bases and J 7 bases; nucleotides not matched to a gene: 12. The CDR3 has 16 residues. The V gene's germline CDR1 is MNHNY and CDR2 SVGAGI (reference sequence).

This rearrangement joins TRBV28 to TRBJ1-2; tentatively, D is TRBD1 (5 bases). Trimming stripped 5 bases from V and 2 bases from J, with 15 bases between. This CDR3 region has 15 residues. From germline, CDR1 is MDHEN and CDR2 SYDVKM. The CDR3 DNA follows: TGTGCCAGCAGTAATTACGGGGGGTCAAACTATGGCTACACCTTC. Its translation: CASSNYGGSNYGYTF.

The chain uses TRBV5-1 and TRBJ2-3, with 9 positions matching TRBD1. V trimming: 4 bases; J trimming: 6 bases; junction bases outside the gene matches: 24. The germline V gene has CDR1 SGHRS and CDR2 YFSETQ. The CDR3 has 20 residues. The CDR3 DNA reads TGCGCCAGCAGCGGAACAGGGGGCGCGAGTTGGGCGCGAGTTACGGATACGCAGTATTTT. Translating it yields CASSGTGGASWARVTDTQYF.

The table lists this clone with many counts. The CDR3 sequence is CATSGGRGAPADSDTQYF. The CDR3 nucleotides are TGTGCCACCTCCGGAGGACGGGGGGCGCCGGCGGACTCAGATACGCAGTATTTT. This chain joins TRBV11-2 and TRBJ2-3; maybe TRBD2 (7 bases). Germline loops: CDR1 SGHAT, CDR2 FQNNGV. V was shortened by 10 bases and J by 4 bases, with 30 bases between the two germline ends. The CDR3 is 18 amino acids.

The gene calls are TRBV4-2 and TRBJ2-4, with D hard to call. Trimming left V 0 bases short and J 0 bases short, with 12 bases between. CDR3 length: 17 amino acids. From germline, CDR1 is LGHNA and CDR2 YNFKEQ. The CDR3 is CASSQEGTSQAKNIQYF. DNA for the CDR3: TGTGCCAGCAGCCAAGAGGGCACTTCACAAGCCAAAAACATTCAGTACTTC.

The chain recombines TRBV19 with TRBJ1-3; TRBD1 agrees at 7 bases. The CDR3 sequence is 12 residues long. The V and J ends lost 11 bases and 4 bases, in that order; junction bases with no gene match: 5. Germline V CDR1 and CDR2: LNHDA, SQIVND (reference sequence). CDR3 bases: TGTGCCTCCCGGGACAGAGGAAACACCATATATTTT. Amino acids: CASRDRGNTIYF.

This clone appeared a few times. The genes are TRBV29-1 and TRBJ1-2; D remains ambiguous. The ends were cut back, 7 bases at V and 7 bases at J, with 13 bases in the middle. CDR3 length equals 11 residues. CDR1 SQVTM and CDR2 ANQGSEA come from the germline V gene. The CDR3 DNA reads as TGCAGCGACCTAAGCCCAGGTGGCTACACCTTC. Protein product: CSDLSPGGYTF. The complete variable domain, with remaining parts taken from reference TRBV29-1 and TRBJ1-2, reads SAVISQKPSRDICQRGTSLTIQCQVDSQVTMMFWYRQQPGQSLTLIATANQGSEATYESGFVIDKFPISRPNLTFSTLTVSNMSPEDSSIYLCSDLSPGGYTFGSGTRLTVV.

The V call is TRBV4-2, the J call TRBJ2-1; D is ambiguous. Trimming cost V 1 base and J 6 bases, with 13 bases left between them. The germline V gene has CDR1 LGHNA and CDR2 YNFKEQ. The CDR3 runs to 15 residues. The CDR3 sequence is CASSQAYALRNEQFF. CDR3 DNA sequence: TGTGCCAGCAGCCAAGCCTACGCCCTACGCAATGAGCAGTTCTTC.

The chain combines TRBV28 with TRBJ1-1; 7 nucleotides align to TRBD1. The V gene end was trimmed by 4 bases and the J gene end by 2 bases; junction bases not matched to a gene: 13. The CDR3 length is 17 residues. Germline V gene lookup returns CDR1 MDHEN and CDR2 SYDVKM. The CDR3 protein is CASSSLGQAYVNTEAFF. Written as DNA, the CDR3 is TGTGCCAGCAGTTCCCTTGGACAGGCCTACGTAAACACTGAAGCTTTCTTT.

Only a few counts were recorded for this clone. The chain joins TRBV6-6 to TRBJ2-1, with 14 bases fitting TRBD2. V lost 0 bases and J lost 7; bases outside the gene matches: 2. The germline V gene encodes CDR1 MNHNY and CDR2 SVGAGI (reference sequence). The CDR3 has 16 residues. The CDR3 loop is CASSYSWTSGRNEQFF. In DNA form, the CDR3 reads TGTGCCAGCAGTTACTCCTGGACTAGCGGGAGGAATGAGCAGTTCTTC.

This clone was seen a handful of times. This rearrangement joins TRBV2 to TRBJ2-5; 8 nucleotides align to TRBD1. The CDR3 loop spans 15 amino acids. Germline trimming cut 8 bases from V and 0 bases from J; bases unmatched to any gene: 8. From germline, CDR1 is SNHLY and CDR2 FYNNEI. The CDR3 here is CASGETGVDQETQYF. CDR3 bases: TGTGCCAGCGGGGAGACAGGGGTAGACCAAGAGACCCAGTACTTC.

This clone was seen only a few times. The rearrangement uses TRBV19 and TRBJ2-5; TRBD1 aligns across 8 bases. CDR1 LNHDA and CDR2 SQIVND come from the germline V gene (reference sequence). This CDR3 spans 13 amino acids. V dropped 7 bases and J dropped 5; count of bases not matched to a gene: 6. In nucleotides, the CDR3 is TGTGCCAGTACCGGACAGGGTGGGGAGACCCAGTACTTC. This gives the protein CASTGQGGETQYF.

J is TRBJ1-5 and V is TRBV6-6, with TRBD1 matching over 9 bases. Per the germline V gene, CDR1 is MNHNY and CDR2 is SVGAGI (reference sequence). The CDR3 length is 16 residues. The J segment lost 7 bases and the V segment lost 0 bases, leaving 7 bases of the junction unmatched. The CDR3 DNA reads as TGTGCCAGCAGTTACTCGCCCGGGACAGGGCAACAGCCCCAGCATTTT. Encoded protein: CASSYSPGTGQQPQHF.

This clone was found a few times. The chain employs TRBV5-1 and TRBJ2-3, with 9 positions matching TRBD1. This CDR3 comprises 15 residues. From germline, CDR1 is SGHRS and CDR2 YFSETQ. Trimming at V came to 4 bases and at J to 2 bases, leaving 5 bases not matched to a gene. The CDR3 region has the DNA TGCGCCAGCAGCCGCGACAGGGGGGACACAGATACGCAGTATTTT. It translates to CASSRDRGDTDTQYF.

Here the CDR3 DNA reads TGTGCCACCTCCCTTTCGGGTGAAGGCAATCAGCCCCAGCATTTT. Translation gives CATSLSGEGNQPQHF. The V gene is TRBV6-6, the J gene TRBJ1-5; D is unresolved. Trimming took 10 bases from V and 2 from J, leaving 18 bases between them. Germline V gene data show CDR1 as MNHNY and CDR2 as SVGAGI (reference sequence). The CDR3 totals 15 residues.

This clone was picked up a small number of times. The chain has TRBV29-1 and TRBJ2-7; TRBD2 matches 8 bases. Germline CDR1 reads SQVTM; CDR2 reads ANQGSEA. There are 12 residues in the CDR3. With 6 bases clipped from V and 5 bases from J, the junction kept 6 bases outside the gene matches. The CDR3 spells CSVGGGGDEQYF. The CDR3 nucleotides are TGCAGCGTCGGGGGGGGAGGCGACGAGCAGTACTTC.

The chain uses TRBV30 and TRBJ2-1, with TRBD2 matching 9 bases. V dropped 2 bases and J dropped 7; count of bases not matched to a gene: 6. Germline assignment: CDR1 GTSNPN and CDR2 SVGIG (reference sequence). CDR3 size: 14 residues. The CDR3 nucleotides read TGTGCCTGGAGTCGAGCGGGGGGCCAAAATGAGCAGTTCTTC. Protein sequence: CAWSRAGGQNEQFF.

In this sample, this clone turned up a few times. The chain links TRBV6-5 to TRBJ2-2; a possible D gene is TRBD2 (7 bases). In germline, CDR1 is MNHEY, CDR2 SVGAGI. V was shortened by 2 bases and J by 8 bases, with 12 bases between the two germline ends. The CDR3 contains 14 residues. The CDR3 region has the DNA TGTGCCAGCAGTTACGGGGGCGGGAGTGGGGAGCTGTTTTTT. Translating it yields CASSYGGGSGELFF.

This chain links TRBV27 with TRBJ1-5; no firm D call. Deletions cut 7 bases from V and 6 bases from J, with 16 bases between. The CDR3 totals 14 residues. The germline V gene has CDR1 MNHEY and CDR2 SMNVEV (reference sequence). The CDR3 is CASKRAGVGQPQHF. Here the CDR3 DNA reads TGTGCCAGCAAGAGGGCTGGCGTAGGTCAGCCCCAGCATTTT.

The chain is built from TRBV7-8 and TRBJ1-4, with 11 bases that match TRBD1. With V trimmed by 5 bases and J by 1 base, 3 bases remained unmatched. This CDR3 region has 16 residues. In germline, CDR1 is SGHVS, CDR2 FQNEAQ. The CDR3 sequence: CASSLGQGVTNEKLFF. CDR3 bases: TGTGCCAGCAGCCTGGGACAGGGGGTAACTAATGAAAAACTGTTTTTT.

CDR3 region: CASSPGDNYGYTF. CDR3 sequence (DNA): TGCGCCAGCAGCCCCGGTGATAACTATGGCTACACCTTC. The genes are TRBV5-1 and TRBJ1-2; D not certain. The germline V gene encodes CDR1 SGHRS and CDR2 YFSETQ. V lost 4 bases and J lost 1, with 8 bases in between. This CDR3 has 13 residues.